This entry describes one T cell receptor beta chain. Original processing notes: Counts of nucleated cells, estimated from reference gene primer amplification, were obtained. Measured with immunoSEQ multiplex PCR; TCRdb has only the in-frame clones, and not every one. Clone size and V and J calls were adopted from that table, with D and trimming inferred from the DNA. Of 150,000 or so clones in the sample, approximately 80% were seen once. These data are taken from a study of blood T cell repertoires in COVID-19. Across the study: Acute and convalescent COVID-19 specimens originated in the United States, Italy and Spain. The cDNA or gDNA used as material had been derived from T cells, B-cell-depleted T cells, or PBMCs.

The germline CDR1 and CDR2 sequences are KGHSH and LQKENI. CDR3 length equals 13 residues. V lost 6 bases and J 2 bases, leaving 10 bases between the germline ends. The sequenced material came from peripheral blood. The V call is TRBV18, the J call TRBJ2-5; D perhaps matches TRBD1 (6 bases). This TCR came from a woman aged 55-75 years with acute or convalescent COVID-19. CDR3 nucleotides: TGTGCCAGCTCCCGGACAGATCAAGAGACCCAGTACTTC. Translation gives CASSRTDQETQYF.